This entry lists 20 T cell receptor beta chains sequenced from one sample in a study of blood T cell repertoires in COVID-19. Generated by immunoSEQ multiplex PCR, the TCRdb table keeps only in-frame clones and is missing some. This table has about 180,000 clones, nearly 80% appearing once. Sequencing was done on a sample of PBMCs or T cells enriched from blood (not recorded which). All receptors come from a man aged 55 to 70 who had been exposed to COVID-19.

The rearrangement links TRBV6-5 to TRBJ2-7, with 9 bases aligning to TRBD1. Germline trimming cut 0 bases from V and 5 bases from J; bases unmatched to any gene: 8. This CDR3 has 16 amino acids. Germline V lookup: CDR1 MNHEY, CDR2 SVGAGI. The CDR3 DNA is TGTGCCAGCAGTTACTCGATGGGACAGGGTCGGGACGAGCAGTACTTC. Translation: CASSYSMGQGRDEQYF.

The chain carries TRBV21-1 and TRBJ2-2; no DNA check was done on the table's D call, TRBD1. TRBV21-1 represents a pseudogene. This CDR3 spans 18 amino acids. The CDR3 DNA sequence: TGTGCCAGCAGCAAATCGACTTACAAAGGGGCGAGTACCGGGGAGCTGTTTTTT. Its translation: CASSKSTYKGASTGELFF.

The chain uses TRBV6-2 or TRBV6-3 and TRBJ2-7; 10 bases align to TRBD1. Germline lookup yields CDR1 MNHEY and CDR2 SVGEGT. CDR3 length: 18 residues. V dropped 5 bases and J dropped 0; count of bases not matched to a gene: 13. CDR3 loop: CASSHSRQGALISYEQYF. The CDR3 region has the DNA TGTGCCAGCAGTCATTCGAGACAGGGGGCGCTCATCTCCTACGAGCAGTACTTC.

This chain joins TRBV19 and TRBJ2-1; weak D call: TRBD2 (6 bases). V was shortened by 10 bases and J by 2 bases, with 18 bases between the two germline ends. This CDR3 region has 15 residues. Germline V gene lookup returns CDR1 LNHDA and CDR2 SQIVND (reference sequence). In nucleotides, the CDR3 is TGTGCCATATCGGCCGGGACTCATACCTACAATGAGCAGTTCTTC. This encodes CAISAGTHTYNEQFF.

This clone was observed many times. This specimen includes other DNA sequences encoding the same CDR3. The rearrangement joins TRBV15 to TRBJ2-7; TRBD1 matches at 8 bases. The J segment lost 2 bases and the V segment lost 4 bases, leaving 4 bases of the junction unmatched. Germline CDR1 reads LNHNV; CDR2 reads YYDKDF (reference sequence). This CDR3 comprises 14 residues. CDR3 amino acids: CATSTRTGPYEQYF. DNA of the CDR3: TGTGCCACCAGCACAAGGACAGGGCCCTACGAGCAGTACTTC.

The chain recombines TRBV5-4 with TRBJ1-3; 7 positions match TRBD1. The CDR3 is made up of 17 amino acids. Trimming cost V 5 bases and J 0 bases; bases outside gene matches: 11. Germline lookup yields CDR1 SGHNT and CDR2 YYREEE (reference sequence). CDR3 in amino acids: CASSTGTDNTSGNTIYF. CDR3 coding DNA: TGTGCCAGCAGTACCGGGACAGACAACACCTCTGGAAACACCATATATTTT. Using reference TRBV5-4 and TRBJ1-3 for the parts outside the CDR3, the full variable domain is ETGVTQSPTHLIKTRGQQVTLRCSSQSGHNTVSWYQQALGQGPQFIFQYYREEENGRGNFPPRFSGLQFPNYSSELNVNALELDDSALYLCASSTGTDNTSGNTIYFGEGSWLTVV.

The CDR3 DNA sequence: TGTGCCAGCAGCCGAGCGGGGGAGTCCACAGATACGCAGTATTTT. The encoded protein is CASSRAGESTDTQYF. V is TRBV11-3 and J is TRBJ2-3, with 8 bases identical to TRBD2. V dropped 5 bases and J dropped 2; count of bases not matched to a gene: 6. This CDR3 is 15 amino acids long. Per the germline V gene, CDR1 is SGHNT and CDR2 is YENEEA.

This clone was detected only once. The chain recombines TRBV19 with TRBJ2-7; TRBD2 matches at 12 bases. V was pared by 3 bases and J by 7 bases, with 10 bases of the junction left unmatched. CDR3 length: 16 residues. Germline CDR1 LNHDA, CDR2 SQIVND (reference sequence). The CDR3 region is CASSMWTSGTQREQYF. For the CDR3, the DNA is TGTGCCAGTAGTATGTGGACTAGCGGGACCCAGAGGGAGCAGTACTTC.

In regard to this clone: This specimen includes other DNA sequences encoding the same CDR3. CDR3 amino acids: CASKGGPYEQYF. Written as DNA, the CDR3 is TGTGCCAGCAAAGGAGGGCCTTACGAGCAGTACTTC. The rearrangement uses TRBV6-5 and TRBJ2-7, with D maybe TRBD2 (6 bases). V dropped 7 bases and J dropped 4 bases, with 11 bases sitting between them. The CDR3 contains 12 residues. Per germline, CDR1 MNHEY and CDR2 SVGAGI.

This clone has just one count. This may arise from a read error, as a much more abundant clone is one base away. This chain connects TRBV21-1 to TRBJ2-7; the table's D gene call, TRBD1, was not cross checked with the DNA. TRBV21-1 is tagged as a pseudogene. The CDR3 runs 13 residues. This CDR3 reads CASSKGTFYEQYF. Written as DNA, the CDR3 is TGTGCCAGCAGCAAAGGGACATTCTACGAGCAGTACTTC.

The chain has TRBV9 and TRBJ2-3; 10 positions match TRBD2. CDR1 SGDLS and CDR2 YYNGEE come from the germline V gene. V was clipped by 2 bases and J by 1 base; unmatched bases: 4. The CDR3 is 16 residues long. In nucleotides, the CDR3 is TGTGCCAGCAGCGTTACCGGGACTAGCGGCACAGATACGCAGTATTTT. Translation: CASSVTGTSGTDTQYF.

This chain uses TRBV15 with TRBJ2-5; 9 bases align to TRBD1. CDR1 and CDR2 (germline): LNHNV, YYDKDF (reference sequence). J gave up 3 bases and V 2 bases, and 7 bases lay outside the gene matches. This CDR3 spans 16 amino acids. This CDR3 is CATSRTGGVGEETQYF. The CDR3 nucleotides are TGTGCCACCAGCAGAACAGGGGGCGTAGGGGAAGAGACCCAGTACTTC. Looking up the rest from reference TRBV15 and TRBJ2-5 gives the full variable domain: DAMVIQNPRYQVTQFGKPVTLSCSQTLNHNVMYWYQQKSSQAPKLLFHYYDKDFNNEADTPDNFQSRRPNTSFCFLDIRSPGLGDTAMYLCATSRTGGVGEETQYFGPGTRLLVL.

The chain combines TRBV29-1 with TRBJ2-1; D not resolved. The CDR3 is made up of 14 amino acids. Germline-derived CDR1 and CDR2 are SQVTM and ANQGSEA. Trimming shortened V by 5 bases and J by 0 bases, and 11 bases separated the two germline ends. The CDR3 loop is CSVPQSGSYNEQFF. The CDR3 bases are TGCAGCGTTCCCCAATCGGGCTCCTACAATGAGCAGTTCTTC.

The chain links TRBV30 to TRBJ1-2; weak D call: TRBD1 (6 bases). The CDR3 has 14 amino acids. Trimming pared 0 bases from V and 3 bases from J, leaving 11 bases between. Germline V CDR1 and CDR2: GTSNPN, SVGIG (reference sequence). CDR3 bases: TGTGCCTGGAGTGTCGGTCAGGGGCACTATGGCTACACCTTC. Translated: CAWSVGQGHYGYTF.

This chain uses TRBV29-1 with TRBJ1-3, with no clear D. The ends were cut back, 4 bases at V and 0 bases at J, with 7 bases in the middle. The germline CDR1 and CDR2 sequences are SQVTM and ANQGSEA. The CDR3 totals 13 residues. CDR3 sequence: CSVGHISGNTIYF. The CDR3 bases are TGCAGCGTTGGACATATCTCTGGAAACACCATATATTTT.

The chain carries TRBV3-1 (or the pseudogene TRBV3-2) and TRBJ1-2; tentatively, D is TRBD1 (5 bases). Between the trimmed V and J ends, which lost 1 base and 6 bases, there was a span of 9 bases. The CDR3 runs to 13 residues. Germline V gene data show CDR1 as LGHDT and CDR2 as YNNKEL (reference sequence). This chain's CDR3 is CASSQGQGNGYTF. CDR3 bases: TGTGCCAGCAGCCAAGGGCAGGGCAATGGCTACACCTTC.

The chain employs TRBV10-1 and TRBJ1-1; D perhaps matches TRBD1 (5 bases). CDR1 WNHNN and CDR2 SYGVQD come from the germline V gene (reference sequence). CDR3 size: 16 residues. The V and J ends lost 2 bases and 7 bases respectively, with 20 bases between them. This CDR3 is CASSEMYQGVVSEAFF. In DNA, the CDR3 is TGCGCCAGCAGTGAGATGTACCAGGGTGTGGTTAGTGAAGCTTTCTTT.

The chain carries TRBV19 and TRBJ1-1; D remains ambiguous. The germline V and J ends were trimmed by 3 bases and 7 bases, with 9 bases remaining between them. Germline loops: CDR1 LNHDA, CDR2 SQIVND (reference sequence). This CDR3 is 12 amino acids long. The CDR3 DNA reads TGTGCCAGTAGTATGGAGGGTGGTGAAGCTTTCTTT. Protein: CASSMEGGEAFF.

The chain recombines TRBV2 with TRBJ2-5; D ambiguous. V shed 5 bases and J shed 2 bases, with 15 bases lying between them. Germline CDR1 and CDR2: SNHLY and FYNNEI. The CDR3 has 15 residues. The CDR3 is CASSPRGNPQETQYF. Here the CDR3 DNA reads TGTGCCAGCAGTCCAAGAGGCAACCCGCAAGAGACCCAGTACTTC.

J is TRBJ2-1 and V is TRBV11-2; 9 nucleotides line up with TRBD1. In germline, CDR1 is SGHAT, CDR2 FQNNGV. After removal of 8 bases from V and 12 bases from J, the junction contained 11 bases not matched to a gene. The CDR3 has 13 residues. CDR3 residues: CASGGDRAYRQFF. The CDR3 nucleotides read TGTGCCAGCGGGGGGGACAGGGCCTACCGGCAGTTCTTC.